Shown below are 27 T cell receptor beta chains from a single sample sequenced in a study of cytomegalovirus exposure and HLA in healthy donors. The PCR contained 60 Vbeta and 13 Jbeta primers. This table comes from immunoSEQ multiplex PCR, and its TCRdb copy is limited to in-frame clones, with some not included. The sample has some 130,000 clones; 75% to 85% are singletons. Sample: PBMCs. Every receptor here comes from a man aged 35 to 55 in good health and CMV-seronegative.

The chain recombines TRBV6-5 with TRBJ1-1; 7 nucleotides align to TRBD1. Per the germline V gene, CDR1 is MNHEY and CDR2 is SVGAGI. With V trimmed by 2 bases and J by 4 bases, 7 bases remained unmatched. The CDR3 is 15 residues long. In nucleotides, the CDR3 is TGTGCCAGCAGTTACGGACAGGCGGGAACCACTGAAGCTTTCTTT. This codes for CASSYGQAGTTEAFF.

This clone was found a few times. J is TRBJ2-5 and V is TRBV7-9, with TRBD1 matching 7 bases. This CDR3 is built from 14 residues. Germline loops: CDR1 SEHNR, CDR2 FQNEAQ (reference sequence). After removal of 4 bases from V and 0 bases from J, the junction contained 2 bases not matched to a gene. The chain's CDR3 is CASSSGTDQETQYF. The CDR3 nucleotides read TGTGCCAGCAGCTCCGGGACAGACCAAGAGACCCAGTACTTC.

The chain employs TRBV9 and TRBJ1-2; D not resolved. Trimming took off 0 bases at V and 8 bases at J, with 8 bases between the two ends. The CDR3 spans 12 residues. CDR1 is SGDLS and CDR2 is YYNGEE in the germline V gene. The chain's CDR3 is CASSVGLGGYTF. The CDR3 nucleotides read TGTGCCAGCAGCGTAGGCCTCGGGGGCTACACCTTC. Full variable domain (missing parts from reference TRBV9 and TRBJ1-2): DSGVTQTPKHLITATGQRVTLRCSPRSGDLSVYWYQQSLDQGLQFLIQYYNGEERAKGNILERFSAQQFPDLHSELNLSSLELGDSALYFCASSVGLGGYTFGSGTRLTVV.

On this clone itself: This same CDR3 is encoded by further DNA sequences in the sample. The DNA of the CDR3 is TGTGCCAGCTCACCCCAGGGGGCGTACGAGCAGTACTTC. It is translated as CASSPQGAYEQYF. The chain is built from TRBV18 and TRBJ2-7; TRBD1 matches at 8 bases. The CDR3 runs to 13 residues. Germline trimming cut 3 bases from V and 4 bases from J; bases unmatched to any gene: 2. Germline V lookup: CDR1 KGHSH, CDR2 LQKENI.

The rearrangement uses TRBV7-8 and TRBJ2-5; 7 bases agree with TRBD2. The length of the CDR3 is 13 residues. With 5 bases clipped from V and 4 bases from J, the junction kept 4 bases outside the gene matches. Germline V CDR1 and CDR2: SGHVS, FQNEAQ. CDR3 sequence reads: CASSDGTTETQYF. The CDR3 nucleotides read TGTGCCAGCAGCGACGGGACTACAGAGACCCAGTACTTC.

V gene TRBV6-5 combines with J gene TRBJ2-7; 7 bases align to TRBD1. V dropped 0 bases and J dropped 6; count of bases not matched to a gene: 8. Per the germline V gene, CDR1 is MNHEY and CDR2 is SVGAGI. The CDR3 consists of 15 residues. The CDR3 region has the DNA TGTGCCAGCAGTTACTCAAGGCAGGGGGTGGGCGAGCAGTACTTC. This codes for CASSYSRQGVGEQYF.

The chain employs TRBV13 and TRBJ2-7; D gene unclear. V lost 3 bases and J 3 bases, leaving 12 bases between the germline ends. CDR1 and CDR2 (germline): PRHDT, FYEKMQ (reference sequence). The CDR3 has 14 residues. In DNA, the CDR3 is TGTGCCAGCAGCTTGTCTCCTTTGAGCTACGAGCAGTACTTC. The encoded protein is CASSLSPLSYEQYF.

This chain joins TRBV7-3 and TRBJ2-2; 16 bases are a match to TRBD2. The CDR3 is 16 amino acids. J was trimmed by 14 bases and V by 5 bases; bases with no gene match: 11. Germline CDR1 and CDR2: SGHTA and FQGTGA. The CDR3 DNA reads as TGTGCCAGCAGCCCACCCGGGACTAGCGGGAGGGAGGGACTGTTTTTT. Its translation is CASSPPGTSGREGLFF.

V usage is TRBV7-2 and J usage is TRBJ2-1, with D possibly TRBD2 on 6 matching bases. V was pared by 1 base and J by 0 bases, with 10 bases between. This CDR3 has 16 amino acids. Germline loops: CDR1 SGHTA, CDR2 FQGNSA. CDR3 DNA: TGTGCCAGCAGCTTAGGTTCTAGCGTCTCCTACAATGAGCAGTTCTTC. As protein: CASSLGSSVSYNEQFF.

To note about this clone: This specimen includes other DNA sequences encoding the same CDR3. CDR3 DNA sequence: TGCGCCAGCAGCTTGGGACAGGGTGACCAGCCCCAGCATTTT. Translation gives CASSLGQGDQPQHF. The J gene is TRBJ1-5, the V gene TRBV5-1; TRBD1 matches at 7 bases. The length of the CDR3 is 14 residues. Trimming took 0 bases from V and 7 from J; bases not matched to a gene: 4. Germline-derived CDR1 and CDR2 are SGHRS and YFSETQ.

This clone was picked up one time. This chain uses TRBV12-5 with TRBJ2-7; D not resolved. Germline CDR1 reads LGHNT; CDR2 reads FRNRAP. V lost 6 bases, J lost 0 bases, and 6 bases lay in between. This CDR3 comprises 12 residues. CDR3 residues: CASGPSSYEQYF. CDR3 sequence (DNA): TGTGCTAGTGGCCCCAGCTCCTACGAGCAGTACTTC.

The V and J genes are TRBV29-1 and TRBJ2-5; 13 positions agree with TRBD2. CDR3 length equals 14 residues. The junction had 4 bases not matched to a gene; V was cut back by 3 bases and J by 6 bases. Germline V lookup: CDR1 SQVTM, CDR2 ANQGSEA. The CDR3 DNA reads TGCAGCGTTGATCCGGGACTAGCGGGGAAGACCCAGTACTTC. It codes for CSVDPGLAGKTQYF.

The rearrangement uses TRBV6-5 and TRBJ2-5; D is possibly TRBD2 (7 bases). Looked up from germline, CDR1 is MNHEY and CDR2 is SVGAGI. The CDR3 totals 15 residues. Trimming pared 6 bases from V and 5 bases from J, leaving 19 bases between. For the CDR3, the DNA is TGTGCCAGCAGCTCGGGGGGCACCGCGGGGGAGACCCAGTACTTC. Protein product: CASSSGGTAGETQYF.

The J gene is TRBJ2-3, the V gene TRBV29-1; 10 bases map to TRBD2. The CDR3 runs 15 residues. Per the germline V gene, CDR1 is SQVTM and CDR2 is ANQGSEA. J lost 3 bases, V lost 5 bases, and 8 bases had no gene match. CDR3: CSVSPSGGVTDTQYF. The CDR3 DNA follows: TGCAGCGTTTCACCTAGCGGGGGAGTGACAGATACGCAGTATTTT.

The CDR3 here is CASGYGYGNTEAFF. The CDR3 bases are TGTGCCAGCGGTTACGGGTATGGGAACACTGAAGCTTTCTTT. The chain recombines TRBV2 with TRBJ1-1; D is uncertain. V lost 8 bases, J lost 1 base, and 14 bases lay in between. The CDR3 covers 14 residues. Germline CDR1 and CDR2: SNHLY and FYNNEI.

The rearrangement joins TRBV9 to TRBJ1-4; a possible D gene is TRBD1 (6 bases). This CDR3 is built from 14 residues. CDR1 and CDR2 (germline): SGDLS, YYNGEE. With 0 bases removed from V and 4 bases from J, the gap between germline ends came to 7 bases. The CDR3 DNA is TGTGCCAGCAGCGTAGGAGGGGGTAATGAAAAACTGTTTTTT. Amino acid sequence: CASSVGGGNEKLFF.

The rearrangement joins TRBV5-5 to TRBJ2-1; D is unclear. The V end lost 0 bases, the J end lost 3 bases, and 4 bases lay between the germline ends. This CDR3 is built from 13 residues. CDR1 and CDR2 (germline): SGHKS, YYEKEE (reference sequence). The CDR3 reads CASSLVHYNEQFF. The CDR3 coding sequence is TGTGCCAGCAGCTTGGTACACTACAATGAGCAGTTCTTC.

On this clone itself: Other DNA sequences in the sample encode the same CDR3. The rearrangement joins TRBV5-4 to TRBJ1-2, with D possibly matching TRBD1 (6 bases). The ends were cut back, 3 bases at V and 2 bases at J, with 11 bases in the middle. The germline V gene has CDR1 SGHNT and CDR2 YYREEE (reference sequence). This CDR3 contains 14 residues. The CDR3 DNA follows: TGTGCCAGCAGCTCAACCACAGGGAACTATGGCTACACCTTC. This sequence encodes CASSSTTGNYGYTF.

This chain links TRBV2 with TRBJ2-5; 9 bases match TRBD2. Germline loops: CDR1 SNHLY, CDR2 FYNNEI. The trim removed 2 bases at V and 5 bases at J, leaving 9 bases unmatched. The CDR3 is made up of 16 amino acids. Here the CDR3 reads CASSERLSGRVETQYF. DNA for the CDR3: TGTGCCAGCAGTGAAAGGCTTAGCGGGAGAGTGGAGACCCAGTACTTC.

CDR3 bases: TGTGCCAGCAGCTGGACATCCGATCAGCCCCAGCATTTT. Residues: CASSWTSDQPQHF. The chain is built from TRBV7-9 and TRBJ1-5, with D possibly matching TRBD1 (5 bases). The ends were cut back, 4 bases at V and 5 bases at J, with 9 bases in the middle. The CDR3 covers 13 residues. In germline, CDR1 is SEHNR, CDR2 FQNEAQ (reference sequence).

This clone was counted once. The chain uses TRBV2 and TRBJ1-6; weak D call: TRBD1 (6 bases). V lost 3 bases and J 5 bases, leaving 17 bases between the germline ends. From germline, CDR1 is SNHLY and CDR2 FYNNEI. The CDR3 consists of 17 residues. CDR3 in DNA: TGTGCCAGCAGTGACCGCCGGGCGGGGGGCAATAATTCACCCCTCCACTTT. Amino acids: CASSDRRAGGNNSPLHF.

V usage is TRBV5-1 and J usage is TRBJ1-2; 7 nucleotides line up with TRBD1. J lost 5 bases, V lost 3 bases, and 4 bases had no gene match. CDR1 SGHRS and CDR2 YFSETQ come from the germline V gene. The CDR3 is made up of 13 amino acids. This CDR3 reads CASSYGTAYGYTF. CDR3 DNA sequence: TGCGCCAGCAGCTACGGGACAGCGTATGGCTACACCTTC.

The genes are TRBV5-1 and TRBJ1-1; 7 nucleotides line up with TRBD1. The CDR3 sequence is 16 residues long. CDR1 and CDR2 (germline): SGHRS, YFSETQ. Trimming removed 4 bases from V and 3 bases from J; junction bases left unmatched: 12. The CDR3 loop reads CASSPSTGSGDTEAFF. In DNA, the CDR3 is TGCGCCAGCAGCCCATCGACAGGGTCAGGTGACACTGAAGCTTTCTTT.

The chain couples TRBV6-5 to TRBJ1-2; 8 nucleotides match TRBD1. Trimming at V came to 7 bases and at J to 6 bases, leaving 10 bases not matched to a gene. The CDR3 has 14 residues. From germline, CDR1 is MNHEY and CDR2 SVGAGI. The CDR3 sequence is CASNQGQGSDGYTF. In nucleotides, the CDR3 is TGTGCCAGCAATCAAGGACAGGGAAGTGATGGCTACACCTTC.

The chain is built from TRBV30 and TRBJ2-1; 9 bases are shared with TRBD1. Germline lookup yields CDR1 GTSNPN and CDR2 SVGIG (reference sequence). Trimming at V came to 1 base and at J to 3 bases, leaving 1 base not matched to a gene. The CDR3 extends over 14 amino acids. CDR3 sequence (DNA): TGTGCCTGGAGTGGACAGGGGGGCTACAATGAGCAGTTCTTC. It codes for CAWSGQGGYNEQFF.

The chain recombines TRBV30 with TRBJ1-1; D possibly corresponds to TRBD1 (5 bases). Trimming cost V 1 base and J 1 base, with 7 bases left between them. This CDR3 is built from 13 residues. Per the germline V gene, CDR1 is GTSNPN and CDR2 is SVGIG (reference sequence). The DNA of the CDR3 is TGTGCCTGGAGTGCCGGGGGGAACACTGAAGCTTTCTTT. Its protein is CAWSAGGNTEAFF.

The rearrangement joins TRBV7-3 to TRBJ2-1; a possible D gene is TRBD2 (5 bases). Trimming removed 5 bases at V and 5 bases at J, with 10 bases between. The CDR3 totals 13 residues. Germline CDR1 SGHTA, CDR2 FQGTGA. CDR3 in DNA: TGTGCCAGCAGCGCCTGGACTGACAATGAGCAGTTCTTC. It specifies CASSAWTDNEQFF.